This TCR beta chain emerged from a study of shared clonotypes between healthy human individuals. Findings and limits, study-wide: It was expected that sequencing depth would affect clonotype sharing among donors.

DNA from unsorted PBMC was sequenced on ten immunoSEQ deep assay plates. Original analysis: Owing to the provision of junction-only sequences devoid of quality scores by immunoSEQ, filtering differed. TCRdb keeps only in-frame clones here, not all; method: immunoSEQ multiplex PCR. D and trimming come from the DNA, and the V and J calls and clone size come from that table. The sample has some 96,000 clones; less than 50% are singletons. The CDR3 contains 13 residues. Germline-derived CDR1 and CDR2 are MNHNS and SASEGT. Between the trimmed V and J ends, which lost 10 bases and 1 base, there was a span of 13 bases. Only Caucasian adults living in Nashville, Tennessee served as donors. On this clone: Its antigen is currently unknown.

The receptor comes from a woman between 40 and 50 years old in good health. Some clones in this sample may be carry-over from other donors' samples. Specimen: PBMCs. V and J are TRBV6-1 and TRBJ1-1; D is unresolved. CDR3 residues: CATSYQENTEAFF. The DNA for the CDR3 is TGTGCCACGAGTTACCAGGAGAACACTGAAGCTTTCTTT.